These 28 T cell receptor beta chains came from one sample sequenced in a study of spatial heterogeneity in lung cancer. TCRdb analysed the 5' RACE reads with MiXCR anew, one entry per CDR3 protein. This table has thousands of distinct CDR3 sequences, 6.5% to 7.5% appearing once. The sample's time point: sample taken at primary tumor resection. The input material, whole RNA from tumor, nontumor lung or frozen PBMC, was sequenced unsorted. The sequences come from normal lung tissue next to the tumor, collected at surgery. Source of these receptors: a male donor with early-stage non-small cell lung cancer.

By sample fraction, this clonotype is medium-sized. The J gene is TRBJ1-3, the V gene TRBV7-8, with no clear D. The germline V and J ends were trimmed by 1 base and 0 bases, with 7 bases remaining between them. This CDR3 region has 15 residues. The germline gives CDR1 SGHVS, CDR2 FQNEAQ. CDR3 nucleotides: TGTGCCAGCAGCTTAGGCCCAACCTCTGGAAACACCATATATTTT. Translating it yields CASSLGPTSGNTIYF.

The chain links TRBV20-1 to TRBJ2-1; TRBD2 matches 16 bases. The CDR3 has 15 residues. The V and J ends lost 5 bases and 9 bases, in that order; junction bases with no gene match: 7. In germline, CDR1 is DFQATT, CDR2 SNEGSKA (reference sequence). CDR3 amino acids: CSAPGLAGGPGEQFF. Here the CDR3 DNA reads TGCAGTGCTCCGGGACTAGCGGGAGGGCCTGGTGAGCAGTTCTTC.

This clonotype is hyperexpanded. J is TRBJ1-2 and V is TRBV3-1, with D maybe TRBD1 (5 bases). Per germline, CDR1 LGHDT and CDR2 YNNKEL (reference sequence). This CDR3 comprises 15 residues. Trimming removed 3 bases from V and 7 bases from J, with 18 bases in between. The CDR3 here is CASSHAFPGDRGYTF. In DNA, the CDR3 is TGTGCCAGCAGCCATGCCTTCCCGGGGGATCGTGGCTACACCTTC.

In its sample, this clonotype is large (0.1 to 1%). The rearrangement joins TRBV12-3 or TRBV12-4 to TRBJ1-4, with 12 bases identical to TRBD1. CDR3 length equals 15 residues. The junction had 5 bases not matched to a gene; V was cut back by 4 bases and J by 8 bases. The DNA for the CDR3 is TGTGCCAGCAGTTGGGACAGGGGGCGCGACGAAAAACTGTTTTTT. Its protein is CASSWDRGRDEKLFF.

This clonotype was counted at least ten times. CDR3 in amino acids: CASSLAVEQFF. CDR3 sequence (DNA): TGTGCCAGCAGCTTAGCTGTTGAGCAGTTCTTC. The gene calls are TRBV7-2 and TRBJ2-1, with unresolved D. V shed 0 bases and J shed 9 bases, with 3 bases lying between them. In germline, CDR1 is SGHTA, CDR2 FQGNSA. The length of the CDR3 is 11 residues.

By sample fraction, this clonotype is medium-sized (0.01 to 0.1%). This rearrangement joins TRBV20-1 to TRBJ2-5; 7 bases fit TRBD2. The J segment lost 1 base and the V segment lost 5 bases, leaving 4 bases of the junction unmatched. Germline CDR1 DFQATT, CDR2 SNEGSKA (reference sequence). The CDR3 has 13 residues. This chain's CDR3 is CSAPPGGQETQYF. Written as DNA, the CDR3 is TGCAGTGCTCCTCCGGGGGGCCAAGAGACCCAGTACTTC.

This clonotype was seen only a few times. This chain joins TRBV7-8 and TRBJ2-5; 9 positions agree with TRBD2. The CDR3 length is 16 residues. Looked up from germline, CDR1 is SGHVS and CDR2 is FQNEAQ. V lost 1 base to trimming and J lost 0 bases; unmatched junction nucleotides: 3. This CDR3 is CASSLDIAGDQETQYF. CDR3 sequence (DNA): TGTGCCAGCAGCTTAGATATAGCGGGGGACCAAGAGACCCAGTACTTC.

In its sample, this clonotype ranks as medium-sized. This chain's CDR3 is CASSPKGQGHGYTF. CDR3 sequence (DNA): TGTGCCAGCTCACCGAAGGGACAGGGGCACGGCTACACCTTC. The genes are TRBV18 and TRBJ1-2, with 10 bases that match TRBD1. The germline CDR1 and CDR2 sequences are KGHSH and LQKENI. The J segment lost 8 bases and the V segment lost 3 bases, leaving 6 bases of the junction unmatched. CDR3 length equals 14 residues.

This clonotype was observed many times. CDR3 nucleotide sequence: TGCGCCAGCAGCCACTTGTCCGGTCAGGCCGGGGAGCTGTTTTTT. Protein product: CASSHLSGQAGELFF. The chain links TRBV4-3 to TRBJ2-2; D is undetermined. The CDR3 contains 15 residues. Germline values: CDR1 LGHNA, CDR2 YSLEER. The ends were cut back, 3 bases at V and 6 bases at J, with 14 bases in the middle.

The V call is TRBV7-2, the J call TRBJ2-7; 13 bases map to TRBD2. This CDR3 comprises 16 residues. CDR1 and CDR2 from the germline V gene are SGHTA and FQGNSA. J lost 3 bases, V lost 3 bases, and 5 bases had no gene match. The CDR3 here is CASSFRTSGGNYEQYF. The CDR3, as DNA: TGTGCCAGCAGCTTCCGGACTAGCGGGGGCAACTACGAGCAGTACTTC.

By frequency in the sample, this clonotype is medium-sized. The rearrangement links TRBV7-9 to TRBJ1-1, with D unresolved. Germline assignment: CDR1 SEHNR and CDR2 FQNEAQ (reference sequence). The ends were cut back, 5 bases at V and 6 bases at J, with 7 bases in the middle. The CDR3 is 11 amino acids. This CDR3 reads CASSHTAEAFF. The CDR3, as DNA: TGTGCCAGCAGCCACACAGCTGAAGCTTTCTTT. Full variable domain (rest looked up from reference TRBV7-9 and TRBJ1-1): DTGVSQNPRHKITKRGQNVTFRCDPISEHNRLYWYRQTLGQGPEFLTYFQNEAQLEKSRLLSDRFSAERPKGSFSTLEIQRTEQGDSAMYLCASSHTAEAFFGQGTRLTVV.

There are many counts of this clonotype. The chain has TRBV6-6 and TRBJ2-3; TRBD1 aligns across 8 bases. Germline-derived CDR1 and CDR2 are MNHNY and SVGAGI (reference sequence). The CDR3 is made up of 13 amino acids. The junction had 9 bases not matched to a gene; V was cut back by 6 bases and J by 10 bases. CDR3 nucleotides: TGTGCCAGCAGAACAGGGGGTGGTCGTCCGCAGTATTTT. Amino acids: CASRTGGGRPQYF.

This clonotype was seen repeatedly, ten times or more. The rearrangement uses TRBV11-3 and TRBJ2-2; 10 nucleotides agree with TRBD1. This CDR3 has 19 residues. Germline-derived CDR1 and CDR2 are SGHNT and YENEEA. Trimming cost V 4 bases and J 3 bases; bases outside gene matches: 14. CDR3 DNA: TGTGCCAGCAGCTCCCTCGGGACAGGGGCGCTCATAGACACCGGGGAGCTGTTTTTT. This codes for CASSSLGTGALIDTGELFF.

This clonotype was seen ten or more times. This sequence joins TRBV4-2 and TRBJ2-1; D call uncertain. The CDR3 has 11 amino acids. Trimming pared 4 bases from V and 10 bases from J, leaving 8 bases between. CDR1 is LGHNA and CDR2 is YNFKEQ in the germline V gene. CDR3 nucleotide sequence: TGTGCCAGCAGCCCTGGATGGGAGCAGTTCTTC. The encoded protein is CASSPGWEQFF.

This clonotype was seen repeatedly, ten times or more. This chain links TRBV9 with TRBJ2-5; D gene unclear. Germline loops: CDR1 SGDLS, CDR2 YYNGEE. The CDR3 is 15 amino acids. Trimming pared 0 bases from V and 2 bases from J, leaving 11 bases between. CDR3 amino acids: CASSVDPYNQETQYF. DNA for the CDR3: TGTGCCAGCAGCGTAGATCCCTACAATCAAGAGACCCAGTACTTC.

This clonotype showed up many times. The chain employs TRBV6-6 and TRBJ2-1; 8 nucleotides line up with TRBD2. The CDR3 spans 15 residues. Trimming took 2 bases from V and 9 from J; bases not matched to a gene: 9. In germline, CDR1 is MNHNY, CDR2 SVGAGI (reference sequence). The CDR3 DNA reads TGTGCCAGCAGTTACCGTCGGCGGGGGGAGGGTGAGCAGTTCTTC. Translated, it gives CASSYRRRGEGEQFF.

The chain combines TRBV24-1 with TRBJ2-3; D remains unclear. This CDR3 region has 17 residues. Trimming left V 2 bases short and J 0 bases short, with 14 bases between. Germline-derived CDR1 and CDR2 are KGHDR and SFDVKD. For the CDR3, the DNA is TGTGCCACCAGTGATTCGACGCGGTATACTAGCACAGATACGCAGTATTTT. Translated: CATSDSTRYTSTDTQYF.

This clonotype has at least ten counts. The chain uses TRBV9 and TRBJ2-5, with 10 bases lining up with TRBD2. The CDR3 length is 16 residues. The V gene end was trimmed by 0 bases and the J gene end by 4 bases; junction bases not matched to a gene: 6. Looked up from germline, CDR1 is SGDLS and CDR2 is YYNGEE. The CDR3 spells CASSVVKAGGGETQYF. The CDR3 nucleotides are TGTGCCAGCAGCGTAGTCAAAGCGGGAGGGGGAGAGACCCAGTACTTC.

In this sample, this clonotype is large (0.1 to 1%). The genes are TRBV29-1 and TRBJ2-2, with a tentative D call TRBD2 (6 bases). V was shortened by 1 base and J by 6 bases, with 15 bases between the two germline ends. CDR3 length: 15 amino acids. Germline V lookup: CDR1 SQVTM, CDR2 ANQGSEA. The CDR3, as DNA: TGCAGCGTTGAAGGTGGGGCGGGGCCCGCCGGGGAGCTGTTTTTT. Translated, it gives CSVEGGAGPAGELFF.

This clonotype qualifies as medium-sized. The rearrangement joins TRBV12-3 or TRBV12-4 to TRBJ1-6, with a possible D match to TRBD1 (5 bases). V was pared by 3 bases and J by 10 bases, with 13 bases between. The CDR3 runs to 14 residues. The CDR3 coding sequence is TGTGCCAGCAGTTTTATGAAGGGGTTGTCACCCCTCCACTTT. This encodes CASSFMKGLSPLHF.

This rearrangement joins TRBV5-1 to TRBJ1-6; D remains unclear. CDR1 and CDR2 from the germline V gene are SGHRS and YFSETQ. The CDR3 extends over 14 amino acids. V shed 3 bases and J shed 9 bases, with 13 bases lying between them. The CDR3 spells CASSYTRETSPLHF. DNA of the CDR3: TGCGCCAGCAGCTACACAAGGGAAACTTCACCCCTCCACTTT.

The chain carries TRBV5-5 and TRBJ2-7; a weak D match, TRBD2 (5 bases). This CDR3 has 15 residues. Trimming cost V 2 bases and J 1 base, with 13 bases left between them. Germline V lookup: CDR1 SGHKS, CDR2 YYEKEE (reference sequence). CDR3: CASSFGVSHSYEQYV. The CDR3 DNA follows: TGTGCCAGCAGCTTCGGGGTTTCACATTCCTACGAGCAGTACGTC.

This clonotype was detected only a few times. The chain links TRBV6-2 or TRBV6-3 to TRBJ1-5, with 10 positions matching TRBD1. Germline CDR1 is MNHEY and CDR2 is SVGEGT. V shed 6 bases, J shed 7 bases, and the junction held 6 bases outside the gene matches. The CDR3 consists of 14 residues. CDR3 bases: TGTGCCAGCAGAGGGACAGGGGAAGTCCAGCCCCAGCATTTT. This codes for CASRGTGEVQPQHF.

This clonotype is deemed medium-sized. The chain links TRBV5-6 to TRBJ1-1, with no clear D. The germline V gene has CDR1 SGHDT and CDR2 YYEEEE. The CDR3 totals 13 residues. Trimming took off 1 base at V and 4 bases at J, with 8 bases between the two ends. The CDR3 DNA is TGTGCCAGCAGCTTGTTTATGGGCACTGAAGCTTTCTTT. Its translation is CASSLFMGTEAFF.

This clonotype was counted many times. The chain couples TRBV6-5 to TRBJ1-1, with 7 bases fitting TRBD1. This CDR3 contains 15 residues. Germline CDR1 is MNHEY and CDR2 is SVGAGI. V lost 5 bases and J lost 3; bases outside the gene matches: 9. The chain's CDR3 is CASSPGTAGYTEAFF. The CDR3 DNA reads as TGTGCCAGCAGTCCCGGGACAGCCGGATACACTGAAGCTTTCTTT.

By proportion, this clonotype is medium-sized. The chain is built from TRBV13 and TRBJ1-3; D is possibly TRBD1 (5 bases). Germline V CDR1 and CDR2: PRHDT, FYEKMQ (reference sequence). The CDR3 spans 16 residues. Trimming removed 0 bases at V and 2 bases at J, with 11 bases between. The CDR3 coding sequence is TGTGCCAGCAGCTTAGGTCCAGGGTTGACTGGAAACACCATATATTTT. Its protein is CASSLGPGLTGNTIYF. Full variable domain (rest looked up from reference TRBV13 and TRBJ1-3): AAGVIQSPRHLIKEKRETATLKCYPIPRHDTVYWYQQGPGQDPQFLISFYEKMQSDKGSIPDRFSAQQFSDYHSELNMSSLELGDSALYFCASSLGPGLTGNTIYFGEGSWLTVV.

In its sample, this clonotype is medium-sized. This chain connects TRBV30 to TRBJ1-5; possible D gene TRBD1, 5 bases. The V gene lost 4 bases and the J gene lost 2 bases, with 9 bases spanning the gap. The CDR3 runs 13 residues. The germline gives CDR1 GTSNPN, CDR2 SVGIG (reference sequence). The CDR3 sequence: CAWTVGGNQPQHF. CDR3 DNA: TGTGCCTGGACTGTGGGGGGCAATCAGCCCCAGCATTTT. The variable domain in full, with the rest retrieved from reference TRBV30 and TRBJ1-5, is SQTIHQWPATLVQPVGSPLSLECTVEGTSNPNLYWYRQAAGRGLQLLFYSVGIGQISSEVPQNLSASRPQDRQFILSSKKLLLSDSGFYLCAWTVGGNQPQHFGDGTRLSIL.

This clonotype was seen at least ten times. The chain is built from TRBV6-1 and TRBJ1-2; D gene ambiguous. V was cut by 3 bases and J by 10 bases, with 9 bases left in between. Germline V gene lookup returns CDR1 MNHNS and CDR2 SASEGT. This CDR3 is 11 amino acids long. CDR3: CASSEWRDYTF. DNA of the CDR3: TGTGCCAGCAGTGAGTGGAGAGACTACACCTTC.